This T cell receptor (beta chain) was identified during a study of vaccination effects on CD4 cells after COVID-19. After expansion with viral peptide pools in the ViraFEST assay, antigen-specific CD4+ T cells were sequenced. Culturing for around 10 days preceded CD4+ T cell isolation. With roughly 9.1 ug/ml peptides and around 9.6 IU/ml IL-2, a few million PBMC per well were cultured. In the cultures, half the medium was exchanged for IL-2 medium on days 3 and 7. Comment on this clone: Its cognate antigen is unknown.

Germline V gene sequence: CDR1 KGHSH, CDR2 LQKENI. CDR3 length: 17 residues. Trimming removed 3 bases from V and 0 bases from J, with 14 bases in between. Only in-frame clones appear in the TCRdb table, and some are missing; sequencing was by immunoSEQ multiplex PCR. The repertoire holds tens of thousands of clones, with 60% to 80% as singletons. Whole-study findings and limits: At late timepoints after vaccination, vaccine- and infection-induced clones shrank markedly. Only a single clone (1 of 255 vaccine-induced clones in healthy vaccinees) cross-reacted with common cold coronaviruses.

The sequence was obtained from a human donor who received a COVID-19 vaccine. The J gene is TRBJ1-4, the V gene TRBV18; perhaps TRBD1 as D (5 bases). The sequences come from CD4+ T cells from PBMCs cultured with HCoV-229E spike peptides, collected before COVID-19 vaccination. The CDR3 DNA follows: TGTGCCAGCTCACCCCCAAGGGGTGTAGCAACTAATGAAAAACTGTTTTTT. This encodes CASSPPRGVATNEKLFF.